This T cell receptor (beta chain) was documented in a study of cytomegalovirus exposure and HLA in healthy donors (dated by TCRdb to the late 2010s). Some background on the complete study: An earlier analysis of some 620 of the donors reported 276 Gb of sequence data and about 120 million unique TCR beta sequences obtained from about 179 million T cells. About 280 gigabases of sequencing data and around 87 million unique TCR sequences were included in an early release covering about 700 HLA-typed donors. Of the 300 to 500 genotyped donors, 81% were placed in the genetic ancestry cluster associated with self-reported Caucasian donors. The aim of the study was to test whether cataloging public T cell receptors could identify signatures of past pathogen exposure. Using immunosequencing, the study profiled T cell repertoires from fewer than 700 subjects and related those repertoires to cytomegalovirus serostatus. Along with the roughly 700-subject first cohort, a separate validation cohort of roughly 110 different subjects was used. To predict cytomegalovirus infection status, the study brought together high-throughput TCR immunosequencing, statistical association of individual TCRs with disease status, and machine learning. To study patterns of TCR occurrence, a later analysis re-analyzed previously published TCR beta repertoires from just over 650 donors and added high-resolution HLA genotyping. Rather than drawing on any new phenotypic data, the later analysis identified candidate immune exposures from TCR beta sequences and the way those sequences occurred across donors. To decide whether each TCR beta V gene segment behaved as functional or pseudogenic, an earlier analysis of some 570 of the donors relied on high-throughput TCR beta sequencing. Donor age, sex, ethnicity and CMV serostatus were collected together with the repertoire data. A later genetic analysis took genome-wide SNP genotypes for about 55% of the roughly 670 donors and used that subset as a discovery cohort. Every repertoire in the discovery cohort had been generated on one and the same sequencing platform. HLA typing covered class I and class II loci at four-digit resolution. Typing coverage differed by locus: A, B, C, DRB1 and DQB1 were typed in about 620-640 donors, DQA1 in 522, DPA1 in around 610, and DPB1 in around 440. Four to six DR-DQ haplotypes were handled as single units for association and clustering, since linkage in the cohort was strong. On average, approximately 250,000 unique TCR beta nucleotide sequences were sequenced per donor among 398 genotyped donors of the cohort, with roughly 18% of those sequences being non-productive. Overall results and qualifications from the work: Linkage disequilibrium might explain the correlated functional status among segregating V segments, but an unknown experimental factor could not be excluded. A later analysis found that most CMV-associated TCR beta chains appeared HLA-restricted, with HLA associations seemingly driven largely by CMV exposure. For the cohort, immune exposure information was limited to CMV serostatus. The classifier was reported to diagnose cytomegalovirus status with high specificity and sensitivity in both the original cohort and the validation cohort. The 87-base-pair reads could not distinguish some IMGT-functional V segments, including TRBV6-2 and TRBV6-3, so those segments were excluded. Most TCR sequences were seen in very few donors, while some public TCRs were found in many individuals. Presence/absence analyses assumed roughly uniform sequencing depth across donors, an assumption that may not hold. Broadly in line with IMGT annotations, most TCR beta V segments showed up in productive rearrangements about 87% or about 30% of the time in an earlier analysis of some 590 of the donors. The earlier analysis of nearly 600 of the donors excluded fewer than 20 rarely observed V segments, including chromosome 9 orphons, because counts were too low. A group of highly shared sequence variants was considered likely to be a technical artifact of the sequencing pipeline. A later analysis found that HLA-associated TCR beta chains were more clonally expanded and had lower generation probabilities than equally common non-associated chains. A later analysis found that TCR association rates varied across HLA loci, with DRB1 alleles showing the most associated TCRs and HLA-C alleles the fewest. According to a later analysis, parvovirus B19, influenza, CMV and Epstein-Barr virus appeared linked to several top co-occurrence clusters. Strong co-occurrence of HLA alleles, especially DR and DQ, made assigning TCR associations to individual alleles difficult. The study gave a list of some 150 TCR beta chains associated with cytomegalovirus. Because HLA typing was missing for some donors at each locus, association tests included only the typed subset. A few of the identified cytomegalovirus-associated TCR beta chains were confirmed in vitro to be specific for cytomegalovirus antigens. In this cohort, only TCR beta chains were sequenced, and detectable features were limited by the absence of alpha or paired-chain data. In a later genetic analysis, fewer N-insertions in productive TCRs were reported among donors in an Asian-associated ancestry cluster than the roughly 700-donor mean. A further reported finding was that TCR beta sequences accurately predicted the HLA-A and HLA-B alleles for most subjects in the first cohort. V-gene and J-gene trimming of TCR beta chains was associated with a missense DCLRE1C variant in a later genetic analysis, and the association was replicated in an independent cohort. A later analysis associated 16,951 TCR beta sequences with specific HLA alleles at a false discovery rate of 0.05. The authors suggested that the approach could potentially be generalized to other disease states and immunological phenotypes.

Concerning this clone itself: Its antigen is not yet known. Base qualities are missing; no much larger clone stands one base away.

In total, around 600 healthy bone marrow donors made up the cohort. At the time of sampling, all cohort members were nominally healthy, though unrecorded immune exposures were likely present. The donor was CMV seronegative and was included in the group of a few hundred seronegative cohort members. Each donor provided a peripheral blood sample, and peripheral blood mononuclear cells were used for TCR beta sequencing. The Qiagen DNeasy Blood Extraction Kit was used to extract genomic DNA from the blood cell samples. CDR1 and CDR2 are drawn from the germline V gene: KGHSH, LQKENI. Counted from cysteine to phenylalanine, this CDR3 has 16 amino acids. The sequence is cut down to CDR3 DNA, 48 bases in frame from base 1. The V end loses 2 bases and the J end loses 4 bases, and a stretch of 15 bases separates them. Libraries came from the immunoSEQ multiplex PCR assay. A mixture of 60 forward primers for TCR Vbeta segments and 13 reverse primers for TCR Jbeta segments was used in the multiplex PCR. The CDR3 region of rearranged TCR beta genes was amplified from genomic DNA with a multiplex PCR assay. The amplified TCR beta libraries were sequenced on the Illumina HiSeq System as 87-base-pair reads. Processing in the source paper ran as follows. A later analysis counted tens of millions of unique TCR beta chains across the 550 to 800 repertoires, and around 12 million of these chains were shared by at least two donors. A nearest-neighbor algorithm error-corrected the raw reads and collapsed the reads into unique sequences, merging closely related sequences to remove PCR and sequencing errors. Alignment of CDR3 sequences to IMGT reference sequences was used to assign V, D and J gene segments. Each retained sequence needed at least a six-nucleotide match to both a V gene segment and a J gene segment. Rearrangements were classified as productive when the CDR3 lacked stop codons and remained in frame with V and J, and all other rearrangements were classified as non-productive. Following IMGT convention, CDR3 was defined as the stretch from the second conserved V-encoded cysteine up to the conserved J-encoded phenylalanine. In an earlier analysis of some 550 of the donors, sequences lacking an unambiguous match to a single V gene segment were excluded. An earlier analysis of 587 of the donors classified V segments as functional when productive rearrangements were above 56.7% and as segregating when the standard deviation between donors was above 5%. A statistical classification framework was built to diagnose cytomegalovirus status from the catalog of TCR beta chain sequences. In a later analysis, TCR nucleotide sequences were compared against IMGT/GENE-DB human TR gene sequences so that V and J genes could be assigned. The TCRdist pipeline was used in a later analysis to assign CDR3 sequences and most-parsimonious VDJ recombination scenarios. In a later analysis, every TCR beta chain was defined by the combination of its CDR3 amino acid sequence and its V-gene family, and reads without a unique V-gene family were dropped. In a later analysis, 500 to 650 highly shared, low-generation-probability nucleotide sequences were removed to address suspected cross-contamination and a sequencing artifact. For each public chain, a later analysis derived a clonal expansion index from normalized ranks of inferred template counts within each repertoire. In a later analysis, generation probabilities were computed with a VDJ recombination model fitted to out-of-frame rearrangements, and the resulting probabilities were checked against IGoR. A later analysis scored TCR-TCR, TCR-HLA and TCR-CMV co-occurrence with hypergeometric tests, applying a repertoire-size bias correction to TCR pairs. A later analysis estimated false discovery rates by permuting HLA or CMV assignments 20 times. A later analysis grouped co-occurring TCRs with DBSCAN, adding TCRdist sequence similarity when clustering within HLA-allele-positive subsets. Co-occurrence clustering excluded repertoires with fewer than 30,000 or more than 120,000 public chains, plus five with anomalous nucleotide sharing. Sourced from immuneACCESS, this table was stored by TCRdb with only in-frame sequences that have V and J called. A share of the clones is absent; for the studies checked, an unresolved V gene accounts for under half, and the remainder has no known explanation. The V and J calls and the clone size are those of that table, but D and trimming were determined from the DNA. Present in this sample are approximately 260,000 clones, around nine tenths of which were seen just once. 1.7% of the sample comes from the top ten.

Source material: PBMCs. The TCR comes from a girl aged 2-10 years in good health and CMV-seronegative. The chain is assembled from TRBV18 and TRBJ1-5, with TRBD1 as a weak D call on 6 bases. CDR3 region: CASSPGQTTFNQPQHF. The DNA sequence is TGTGCCAGCTCACCAGGACAGACTACCTTTAATCAGCCCCAGCATTTT.